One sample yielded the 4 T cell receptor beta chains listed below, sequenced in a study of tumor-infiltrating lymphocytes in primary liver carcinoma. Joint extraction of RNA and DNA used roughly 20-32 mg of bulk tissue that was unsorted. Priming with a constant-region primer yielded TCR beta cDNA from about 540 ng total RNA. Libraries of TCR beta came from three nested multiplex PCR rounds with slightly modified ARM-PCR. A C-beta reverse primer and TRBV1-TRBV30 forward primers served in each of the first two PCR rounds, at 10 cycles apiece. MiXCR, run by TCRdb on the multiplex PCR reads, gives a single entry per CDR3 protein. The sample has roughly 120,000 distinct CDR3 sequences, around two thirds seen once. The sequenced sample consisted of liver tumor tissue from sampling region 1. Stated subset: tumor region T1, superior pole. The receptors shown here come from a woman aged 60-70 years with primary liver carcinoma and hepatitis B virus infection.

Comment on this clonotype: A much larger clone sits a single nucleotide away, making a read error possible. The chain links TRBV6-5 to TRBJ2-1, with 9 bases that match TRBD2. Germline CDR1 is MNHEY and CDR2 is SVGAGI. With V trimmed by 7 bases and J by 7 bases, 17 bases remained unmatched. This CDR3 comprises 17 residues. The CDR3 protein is CASTLMWGGRARNEQFF. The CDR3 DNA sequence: TGTGCCAGCACCCTCATGTGGGGCGGGAGGGCCCGGAATGAGCAGTTCTTC.

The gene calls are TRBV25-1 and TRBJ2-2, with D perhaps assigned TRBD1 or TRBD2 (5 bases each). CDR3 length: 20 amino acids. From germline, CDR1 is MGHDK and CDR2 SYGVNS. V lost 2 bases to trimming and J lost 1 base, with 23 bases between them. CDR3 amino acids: CASSERFRDPGVGNTGELFF. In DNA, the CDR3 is TGTGCCAGCAGTGAAAGGTTCCGGGACCCCGGGGTGGGGAACACCGGGGAGCTGTTTTTT.

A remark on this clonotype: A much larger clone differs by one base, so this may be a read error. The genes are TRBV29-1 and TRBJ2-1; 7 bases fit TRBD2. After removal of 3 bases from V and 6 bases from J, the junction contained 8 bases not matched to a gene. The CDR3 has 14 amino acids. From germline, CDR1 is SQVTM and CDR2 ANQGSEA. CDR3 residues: CSVDLAGGSNEQFF. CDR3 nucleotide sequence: TGCAGCGTTGATTTGGCTGGCGGGAGCAATGAGCAGTTCTTC.

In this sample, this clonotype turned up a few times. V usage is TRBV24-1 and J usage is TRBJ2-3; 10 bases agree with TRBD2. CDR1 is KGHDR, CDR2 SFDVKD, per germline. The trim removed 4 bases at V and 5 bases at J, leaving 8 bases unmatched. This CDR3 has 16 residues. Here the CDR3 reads CATSDRLAGAEDTQYF. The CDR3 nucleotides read TGTGCCACCAGTGACCGCCTAGCGGGAGCTGAAGATACGCAGTATTTT.